Listed below are T cell receptor beta chains from one sample, sequenced in a study of blood T cells in healthy people across ages. Each CDR3 protein gets one entry after TCRdb re-called the 5' RACE reads with MiXCR. The sample yields about 720,000 distinct CDR3 sequences, roughly 20% seen once. Sequenced input: blood. The source is a man between 65 and 85 years old in good health. Both conserved end residues are part of each CDR3. A D gene is named only where the DNA matches it firmly. Expanded clones get a size class; other rows say once, few or many, or leave the size out.

V gene: TRBV20-1; clone size: .; D gene: .; CDR3 length: 13; J gene: TRBJ1-2; CDR3 protein: CSASVGVHYGYTF; CDR3 DNA: TGCAGTGCTAGCGTGGGGGTGCACTATGGCTACACCTTC
V gene: TRBV7-9; clone size: few; D gene: TRBD1; CDR3 length: 14; J gene: TRBJ1-2; CDR3 protein: CASSSADRVHGYTF; CDR3 DNA: TGTGCCAGCAGCTCCGCGGACAGGGTCCATGGCTACACCTTC
V gene: TRBV6-5; clone size: .; D gene: TRBD2; CDR3 length: 16; J gene: TRBJ2-2; CDR3 protein: CASSYSRTRMPGELFF; CDR3 DNA: TGTGCCAGCAGTTACTCGAGGACTAGGATGCCCGGGGAGCTGTTTTTT
V gene: TRBV21-1; clone size: few; D gene: .; CDR3 length: 14; J gene: TRBJ2-1; CDR3 protein: CASSSRGTYNEQFF; CDR3 DNA: TGTGCCAGCAGCTCAAGAGGCACCTACAATGAGCAGTTCTTC
V gene: TRBV5-1; clone size: few; D gene: TRBD2; CDR3 length: 14; J gene: TRBJ2-3; CDR3 protein: CASYDPGRADTQYF; CDR3 DNA: TGCGCCAGCTACGACCCGGGGAGGGCAGATACGCAGTATTTT
V gene: TRBV12-3/TRBV12-4; clone size: few; D gene: .; CDR3 length: 13; J gene: TRBJ2-3; CDR3 protein: CASSRRESDTQYF; CDR3 DNA: TGTGCCAGCAGTAGACGGGAGTCAGATACGCAGTATTTT
V gene: TRBV14; clone size: few; D gene: TRBD2; CDR3 length: 20; J gene: TRBJ2-1; CDR3 protein: CASSQAPPKERGGLGYEQFF; CDR3 DNA: TGTGCCAGCAGCCAAGCCCCCCCCAAGGAGCGGGGGGGCCTGGGGTATGAGCAGTTCTTC
V gene: TRBV29-1; clone size: few; D gene: .; CDR3 length: 14; J gene: TRBJ2-7; CDR3 protein: CSVLGPNNSYEQYF; CDR3 DNA: TGCAGCGTTCTAGGGCCAAACAACTCCTACGAGCAGTACTTC
V gene: TRBV5-1; clone size: .; D gene: TRBD1; CDR3 length: 16; J gene: TRBJ1-6; CDR3 protein: CASSFDSGGYNSPLHF; CDR3 DNA: TGCGCCAGCAGCTTTGATTCAGGGGGCTATAATTCACCCCTCCACTTT
V gene: TRBV20-1; clone size: many; D gene: TRBD2; CDR3 length: 18; J gene: TRBJ2-7; CDR3 protein: CSARGTGTSVRGVYEQYF; CDR3 DNA: TGCAGTGCTAGAGGAACCGGGACTAGCGTGCGGGGTGTCTACGAGCAGTACTTC
V gene: TRBV20-1; clone size: .; D gene: .; CDR3 length: 13; J gene: TRBJ2-1; CDR3 protein: CSASFPGWHEQFF; CDR3 DNA: TGCAGTGCTAGTTTTCCCGGGTGGCATGAGCAGTTCTTC
V gene: TRBV6-5; clone size: many; D gene: .; CDR3 length: 15; J gene: TRBJ2-7; CDR3 protein: CASSETGLGSYEQYF; CDR3 DNA: TGTGCCAGCAGTGAAACAGGGTTAGGTTCCTACGAGCAGTACTTC
V gene: TRBV28; clone size: .; D gene: .; CDR3 length: 14; J gene: TRBJ2-4; CDR3 protein: CASSPADGVYIQYF; CDR3 DNA: TGTGCCAGCAGTCCCGCGGACGGAGTATACATTCAGTACTTC
V gene: TRBV4-3; clone size: .; D gene: TRBD1; CDR3 length: 16; J gene: TRBJ2-2; CDR3 protein: CASSPSTGEDTGELFF; CDR3 DNA: TGCGCCAGCAGCCCATCGACAGGGGAAGACACCGGGGAGCTGTTTTTT
V gene: TRBV5-1; clone size: few; D gene: .; CDR3 length: 16; J gene: TRBJ1-4; CDR3 protein: CASSRTGLSANEKLFF; CDR3 DNA: TGCGCCAGCAGCAGAACAGGGTTATCGGCTAATGAAAAACTGTTTTTT
V gene: TRBV29-1; clone size: .; D gene: .; CDR3 length: 13; J gene: TRBJ2-1; CDR3 protein: CSVRWEFTREQFF; CDR3 DNA: TGCAGCGTCCGCTGGGAGTTCACACGTGAGCAGTTCTTC
V gene: TRBV5-1; clone size: .; D gene: .; CDR3 length: 16; J gene: TRBJ2-4; CDR3 protein: CASSLERTVAKNIQYF; CDR3 DNA: TGCGCCAGCAGCTTGGAGAGAACGGTAGCCAAAAACATTCAGTACTTC
V gene: TRBV20-1; clone size: few; D gene: .; CDR3 length: 16; J gene: TRBJ1-6; CDR3 protein: CSARDGLYSYNSPLHF; CDR3 DNA: TGCAGTGCTAGAGATGGCCTTTACTCCTATAATTCACCCCTCCACTTT
V gene: TRBV24-1; clone size: .; D gene: .; CDR3 length: 15; J gene: TRBJ2-5; CDR3 protein: CATQSPAALGSTQYF; CDR3 DNA: TGTGCCACCCAATCCCCGGCAGCTCTCGGATCGACCCAGTACTTC
V gene: TRBV2; clone size: many; D gene: .; CDR3 length: 14; J gene: TRBJ1-5; CDR3 protein: CATNKDLSNQPQHF; CDR3 DNA: TGTGCCACGAACAAGGATCTCAGCAATCAGCCCCAGCATTTT
V gene: TRBV4-2; clone size: .; D gene: .; CDR3 length: 16; J gene: TRBJ2-3; CDR3 protein: CASSQEATPSGDTQYF; CDR3 DNA: TGTGCCAGCAGCCAAGAGGCGACCCCCTCGGGAGATACGCAGTATTTT
V gene: TRBV6-1; clone size: .; D gene: TRBD2; CDR3 length: 18; J gene: TRBJ2-1; CDR3 protein: CASRPLAGGLYKYNEQFF; CDR3 DNA: TGTGCCAGCCGACCCCTAGCGGGAGGCCTCTATAAATACAATGAGCAGTTCTTC
V gene: TRBV6-5; clone size: .; D gene: TRBD1; CDR3 length: 14; J gene: TRBJ1-1; CDR3 protein: CASSRDRGGAEAFF; CDR3 DNA: TGTGCCAGCAGCCGGGACAGGGGGGGTGCTGAAGCTTTCTTT
V gene: TRBV4-1; clone size: few; D gene: .; CDR3 length: 15; J gene: TRBJ2-5; CDR3 protein: CASSQDGRRGETQYF; CDR3 DNA: TGCGCCAGCAGCCAAGATGGCAGAAGGGGGGAGACCCAGTACTTC
V gene: TRBV19; clone size: few; D gene: .; CDR3 length: 15; J gene: TRBJ1-4; CDR3 protein: CASTAGTGTNEKLFF; CDR3 DNA: TGTGCCAGTACCGCCGGGACGGGGACTAATGAAAAACTGTTTTTT
V gene: TRBV20-1; clone size: .; D gene: TRBD2; CDR3 length: 14; J gene: TRBJ2-1; CDR3 protein: CSARLAGRTSEQFF; CDR3 DNA: TGCAGTGCCCGACTAGCGGGGAGAACAAGTGAGCAGTTCTTC
V gene: TRBV27; clone size: .; D gene: TRBD2; CDR3 length: 16; J gene: TRBJ2-2; CDR3 protein: CASSPRGTLNTGELFF; CDR3 DNA: TGTGCCAGCAGTCCGCGGGGGACCTTAAACACCGGGGAGCTGTTTTTT
V gene: TRBV2; clone size: .; D gene: .; CDR3 length: 14; J gene: TRBJ2-5; CDR3 protein: CASSELASRKTQYF; CDR3 DNA: TGTGCCAGCAGTGAATTGGCCAGTCGGAAGACCCAGTACTTC
V gene: TRBV20-1; clone size: .; D gene: TRBD2; CDR3 length: 15; J gene: TRBJ2-3; CDR3 protein: CSVADSGGGTDTQYF; CDR3 DNA: TGCAGTGTCGCAGACTCGGGGGGGGGCACAGATACGCAGTATTTT
V gene: TRBV20-1; clone size: .; D gene: .; CDR3 length: 15; J gene: TRBJ2-1; CDR3 protein: CSAADPGSPYNEQFF; CDR3 DNA: TGCAGTGCTGCTGATCCAGGATCTCCCTACAATGAGCAGTTCTTC
V gene: TRBV29-1; clone size: few; D gene: .; CDR3 length: 13; J gene: TRBJ1-1; CDR3 protein: CSVEGRARPEAFF; CDR3 DNA: TGCAGCGTTGAGGGTAGGGCCCGGCCTGAAGCTTTCTTT
V gene: TRBV10-3; clone size: few; D gene: .; CDR3 length: 16; J gene: TRBJ2-4; CDR3 protein: CAISEDPQGAKNIQYF; CDR3 DNA: TGTGCCATCAGTGAAGATCCTCAGGGGGCCAAAAACATTCAGTACTTC
V gene: TRBV5-1; clone size: few; D gene: .; CDR3 length: 11; J gene: TRBJ2-1; CDR3 protein: CASSYGDEQFF; CDR3 DNA: TGCGCCAGCAGCTATGGTGATGAGCAGTTCTTC
V gene: TRBV6-5; clone size: once; D gene: .; CDR3 length: 12; J gene: TRBJ2-5; CDR3 protein: CASGGPLKTQYF; CDR3 DNA: TGTGCCAGCGGAGGACCTCTGAAGACCCAGTACTTC
V gene: TRBV27; clone size: .; D gene: .; CDR3 length: 12; J gene: TRBJ2-3; CDR3 protein: CASRPQGDTQYF; CDR3 DNA: TGTGCCAGCAGGCCACAGGGAGATACGCAGTATTTT
V gene: TRBV20-1; clone size: .; D gene: TRBD2; CDR3 length: 15; J gene: TRBJ2-1; CDR3 protein: CSASSRLAGYNEQFF; CDR3 DNA: TGCAGTGCAAGCTCACGACTAGCGGGGTACAATGAGCAGTTCTTC
V gene: TRBV5-4; clone size: .; D gene: TRBD1; CDR3 length: 14; J gene: TRBJ1-2; CDR3 protein: CASSGVDRNYGYTF; CDR3 DNA: TGTGCCAGCAGCGGGGTGGACAGGAACTATGGCTACACCTTC
V gene: TRBV20-1; clone size: .; D gene: TRBD2; CDR3 length: 14; J gene: TRBJ2-7; CDR3 protein: CSARDGLAGHEQYF; CDR3 DNA: TGCAGTGCTAGAGATGGCCTAGCGGGGCACGAGCAGTACTTC
V gene: TRBV6-5; clone size: .; D gene: TRBD1; CDR3 length: 19; J gene: TRBJ1-4; CDR3 protein: CASINPARPGTGSEEKLFF; CDR3 DNA: TGTGCCAGCATTAACCCCGCCCGGCCGGGGACAGGGAGTGAAGAAAAACTGTTTTTT
V gene: TRBV28; clone size: .; D gene: TRBD1; CDR3 length: 15; J gene: TRBJ1-5; CDR3 protein: CASRSGPQGVQPQHF; CDR3 DNA: TGTGCCAGCAGGTCCGGTCCACAGGGGGTTCAGCCCCAGCATTTT
V gene: TRBV5-6; clone size: .; D gene: .; CDR3 length: 16; J gene: TRBJ1-4; CDR3 protein: CASSRSGGTYSEKLFF; CDR3 DNA: TGTGCCAGCAGCCGCTCGGGGGGGACATATAGTGAAAAACTGTTTTTT
V gene: TRBV5-6; clone size: .; D gene: .; CDR3 length: 16; J gene: TRBJ1-1; CDR3 protein: CASSLASAPRDTEAFF; CDR3 DNA: TGTGCCAGCAGCTTGGCCTCGGCGCCCCGAGACACTGAAGCTTTCTTT
V gene: TRBV29-1; clone size: .; D gene: .; CDR3 length: 14; J gene: TRBJ2-4; CDR3 protein: CSVEGGSGKNIQYF; CDR3 DNA: TGCAGCGTTGAAGGGGGTTCGGGCAAAAACATTCAGTACTTC
V gene: TRBV12-3/TRBV12-4; clone size: few; D gene: TRBD2; CDR3 length: 15; J gene: TRBJ2-2; CDR3 protein: CASSISGADTGELFF; CDR3 DNA: TGTGCCAGCAGCATAAGCGGGGCTGACACCGGGGAGCTGTTTTTT
V gene: TRBV7-9; clone size: .; D gene: TRBD2; CDR3 length: 15; J gene: TRBJ2-1; CDR3 protein: CASSHPPSGGNEQFF; CDR3 DNA: TGTGCCAGCAGCCATCCCCCTAGCGGGGGTAATGAGCAGTTCTTC
V gene: TRBV18; clone size: few; D gene: .; CDR3 length: 15; J gene: TRBJ1-2; CDR3 protein: CASSPEGTPTSGYTF; CDR3 DNA: TGTGCCAGCTCACCAGAGGGGACCCCTACCAGCGGCTACACCTTC
V gene: TRBV2; clone size: few; D gene: .; CDR3 length: 16; J gene: TRBJ1-2; CDR3 protein: CASSMKPGLVTDGYTF; CDR3 DNA: TGTGCCAGCAGCATGAAGCCAGGGCTTGTTACGGATGGCTACACCTTC
V gene: TRBV3-1; clone size: .; D gene: .; CDR3 length: 16; J gene: TRBJ2-1; CDR3 protein: CASSQAVTLFYNEQFF; CDR3 DNA: TGTGCCAGCAGCCAAGCGGTCACTCTCTTCTACAATGAGCAGTTCTTC
V gene: TRBV6-5; clone size: .; D gene: .; CDR3 length: 12; J gene: TRBJ2-2; CDR3 protein: CASREPTGELFF; CDR3 DNA: TGTGCCAGCAGGGAGCCCACCGGGGAGCTGTTTTTT
V gene: TRBV9; clone size: few; D gene: TRBD1; CDR3 length: 15; J gene: TRBJ1-5; CDR3 protein: CASSVGGQVNQPQHF; CDR3 DNA: TGTGCCAGCAGCGTAGGGGGACAGGTCAATCAGCCCCAGCATTTT
V gene: TRBV18; clone size: many; D gene: .; CDR3 length: 14; J gene: TRBJ2-1; CDR3 protein: CASSPILQGNEQFF; CDR3 DNA: TGTGCCAGCTCACCTATCTTACAGGGCAATGAGCAGTTCTTC
V gene: TRBV28; clone size: .; D gene: .; CDR3 length: 12; J gene: TRBJ2-7; CDR3 protein: CASTPGDYEQYF; CDR3 DNA: TGTGCCAGCACCCCGGGGGATTACGAGCAGTACTTC
V gene: TRBV30; clone size: few; D gene: .; CDR3 length: 12; J gene: TRBJ1-1; CDR3 protein: CAWSVKASKAFF; CDR3 DNA: TGTGCCTGGAGTGTAAAAGCCTCGAAAGCTTTCTTT
V gene: TRBV4-3; clone size: .; D gene: .; CDR3 length: 15; J gene: TRBJ1-1; CDR3 protein: CASSPHGGKNTEAFF; CDR3 DNA: TGCGCCAGCAGCCCACACGGGGGGAAAAACACTGAAGCTTTCTTT
V gene: TRBV29-1; clone size: .; D gene: .; CDR3 length: 13; J gene: TRBJ1-1; CDR3 protein: CSVTRDVFTEAFF; CDR3 DNA: TGCAGCGTTACCCGGGACGTCTTTACGGAAGCTTTCTTT
V gene: TRBV7-2; clone size: .; D gene: TRBD2; CDR3 length: 15; J gene: TRBJ2-1; CDR3 protein: CASSPNLAGGGEQFF; CDR3 DNA: TGTGCCAGCAGCCCTAACTTAGCGGGAGGCGGGGAGCAGTTCTTC
V gene: TRBV29-1; clone size: .; D gene: TRBD1; CDR3 length: 14; J gene: TRBJ2-2; CDR3 protein: CSVRDSANTGELFF; CDR3 DNA: TGCAGCGTTCGGGACAGTGCGAACACCGGGGAGCTGTTTTTT
V gene: TRBV27; clone size: .; D gene: TRBD2; CDR3 length: 15; J gene: TRBJ2-3; CDR3 protein: CASSPRTSGVDTQYF; CDR3 DNA: TGTGCCAGCAGTCCCCGGACTAGCGGGGTGGATACGCAGTATTTT
V gene: TRBV7-2; clone size: few; D gene: TRBD2; CDR3 length: 21; J gene: TRBJ2-3; CDR3 protein: CASSLAIPSGRVAPSTDTQYF; CDR3 DNA: TGTGCCAGCAGCTTAGCTATTCCTAGCGGGAGAGTGGCCCCTAGCACAGATACGCAGTATTTT